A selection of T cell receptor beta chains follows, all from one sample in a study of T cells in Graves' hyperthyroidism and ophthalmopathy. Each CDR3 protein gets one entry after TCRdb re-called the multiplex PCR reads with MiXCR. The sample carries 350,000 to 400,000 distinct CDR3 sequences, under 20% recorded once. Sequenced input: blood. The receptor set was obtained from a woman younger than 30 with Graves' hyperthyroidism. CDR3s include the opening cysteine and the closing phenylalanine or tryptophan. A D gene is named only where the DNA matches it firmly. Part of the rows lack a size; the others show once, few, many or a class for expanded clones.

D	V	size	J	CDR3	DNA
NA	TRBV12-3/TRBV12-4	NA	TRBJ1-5	CASSPTHSGLNQPQHF	TGTGCCAGCAGCCCTACCCACTCGGGACTCAATCAGCCCCAGCATTTT
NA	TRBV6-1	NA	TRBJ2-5	CGSSEARWETQYF	TGTGGCAGCAGTGAAGCGAGGTGGGAGACCCAGTACTTC
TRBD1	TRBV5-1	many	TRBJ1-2	CASSLSPGQAYGYTF	TGCGCCAGCAGCTTGTCTCCGGGACAGGCTTATGGCTACACCTTC
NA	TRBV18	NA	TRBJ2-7	CASSAPWQGGSYEQYF	TGTGCCAGCTCAGCACCCTGGCAGGGAGGCTCCTACGAGCAGTACTTC
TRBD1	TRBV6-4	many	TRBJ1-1	CASSDTDRGVTEAFF	TGTGCCAGCAGTGACACAGACAGGGGAGTCACTGAAGCTTTCTTT
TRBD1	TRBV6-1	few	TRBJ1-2	CASRTQGLEHYGYTF	TGTGCCAGCAGGACACAGGGGCTGGAGCACTATGGCTACACCTTC
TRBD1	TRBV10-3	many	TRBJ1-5	CAISIQGRQPQHF	TGTGCCATCAGTATACAGGGGAGGCAGCCCCAGCATTTT
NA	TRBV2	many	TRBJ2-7	CASSRQTFSYEQYF	TGTGCCAGCTCGAGACAGACCTTCTCCTACGAGCAGTACTTC
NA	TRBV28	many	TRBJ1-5	CASTPTPVAQPQHF	TGTGCCAGCACCCCGACCCCGGTCGCTCAGCCCCAGCATTTT
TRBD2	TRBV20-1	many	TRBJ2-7	CSALHASGESSYEQYF	TGCAGTGCCTTACACGCTAGCGGGGAAAGCTCCTACGAGCAGTACTTC
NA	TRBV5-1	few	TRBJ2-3	CASSLLQGVPDTQYF	TGCGCCAGCAGCCTTCTACAGGGAGTACCAGATACGCAGTATTTT
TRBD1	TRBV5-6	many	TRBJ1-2	CASSETGTIGYTF	TGTGCCAGCAGCGAGACAGGGACAATTGGCTACACCTTC
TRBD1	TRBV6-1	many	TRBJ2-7	CASQWDRAYEQYF	TGTGCCAGCCAATGGGACAGGGCCTACGAGCAGTACTTC
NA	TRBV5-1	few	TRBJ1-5	CASSPDTGFGQPQHF	TGCGCCAGCAGCCCGGACACAGGGTTTGGGCAGCCCCAGCATTTT
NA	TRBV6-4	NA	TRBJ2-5	CASSYPGDQETQYF	TGTGCCAGCAGTTACCCCGGGGACCAAGAGACCCAGTACTTC
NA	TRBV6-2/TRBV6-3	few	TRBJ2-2	CASSYAEGLVANTGELCF	TGTGCTAGCAGTTACGCGGAAGGACTCGTCGCGAACACCGGGGAGCTGTGTTTT
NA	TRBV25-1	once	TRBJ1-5	CASSESDSASNQPQHF	TGTGCCAGCAGTGAATCTGACAGCGCAAGCAATCAGCCCCAGCATTTT
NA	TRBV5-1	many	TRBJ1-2	CASSLEPHTNYGYTF	TGCGCCAGCAGCTTAGAGCCTCATACTAACTATGGCTACACCTTC
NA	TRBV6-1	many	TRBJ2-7	CASSEEGYEQYF	TGTGCCAGCAGTGAAGAGGGTTACGAGCAGTACTTC
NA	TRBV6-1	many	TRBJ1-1	CASSALFDAGATEAFF	TGTGCCAGCAGTGCTTTGTTCGATGCGGGGGCCACTGAAGCTTTCTTT
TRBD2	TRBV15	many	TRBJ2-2	CATSKESGLANRNGELFF	TGTGCCACCAGCAAAGAATCGGGACTAGCGAATAGAAACGGGGAGCTGTTTTTT
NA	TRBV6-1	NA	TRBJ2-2	CASSEAHDLPGELFF	TGTGCCAGCAGTGAAGCCCATGACCTTCCCGGGGAGCTGTTTTTT
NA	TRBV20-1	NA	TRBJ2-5	CSAPRIGEETQYF	TGCAGTGCTCCTCGCATAGGAGAAGAGACCCAGTACTTC
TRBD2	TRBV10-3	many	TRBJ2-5	CAISEEIAGGSETQYF	TGTGCCATCAGTGAGGAAATTGCGGGGGGGTCGGAGACCCAGTACTTC
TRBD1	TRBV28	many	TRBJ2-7	CASSQPGQLYEQYF	TGTGCCAGCAGCCAACCGGGACAGCTATACGAGCAGTACTTC
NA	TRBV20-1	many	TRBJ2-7	CSASIIGRSYEQYF	TGCAGTGCTAGTATTATTGGCAGATCCTACGAGCAGTACTTC
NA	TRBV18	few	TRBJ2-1	CASSPGMQGRNEQFF	TGTGCCAGCTCACCAGGGATGCAGGGAAGGAATGAGCAGTTCTTC
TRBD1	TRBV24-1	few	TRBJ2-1	CATSDGGTGKVGSYNEQFF	TGTGCCACCAGTGATGGTGGGACAGGTAAAGTGGGCTCCTACAATGAGCAGTTCTTC
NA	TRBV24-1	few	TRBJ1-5	CATPRADSSQPQHF	TGTGCCACCCCCCGAGCGGACAGCTCTCAGCCCCAGCATTTT
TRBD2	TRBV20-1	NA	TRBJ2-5	CSARDHLAGGPQLETQYF	TGCAGTGCTAGGGATCATCTAGCGGGGGGACCCCAATTGGAGACCCAGTACTTC
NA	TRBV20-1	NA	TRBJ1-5	CSANQDSAGNQPRHF	TGCAGTGCTAACCAAGACAGTGCGGGCAATCAGCCCCGGCATTTT